Listed below are T cell receptor beta chains from one sample, sequenced in a study of cytomegalovirus exposure and HLA in healthy donors. Generated by immunoSEQ multiplex PCR, the TCRdb table keeps only in-frame clones and is missing some. The table lists roughly 200,000 clones, 75% of them singletons. Sequenced material: PBMCs. These TCRs come from a male donor in good health and CMV-seronegative. CDR3s include the opening cysteine and the closing phenylalanine or tryptophan. A D gene is named only where the DNA matches it firmly. Expanded clones are given a class, and other clones once, few, many or no size at all.

TRBV9,TRBD1,TRBJ1-1,once,TGTGCCAGCAGAGGACAGGGAGCTGAAGCTTTCTTT,CASRGQGAEAFF
TRBV5-8,.,TRBJ1-5,.,TGTGCCAGCAGCCAAGGACTTACAGGGTCTCAGCCCCAGCATTTT,CASSQGLTGSQPQHF
TRBV5-1,TRBD2,TRBJ2-1,.,TGCGCCAGCAGCTTGGGGAGCGGGAGGGCCGGAAGAGAGCAGTTCTTC,CASSLGSGRAGREQFF
TRBV6-6,TRBD1,TRBJ2-7,.,TGTGCCAGCAGTGGACAGGGGTACGAGCAGTACTTC,CASSGQGYEQYF
TRBV18,.,TRBJ2-7,.,TGTGCCAGCTCATCGACAACACCAACCTACGAGCAGTACTTC,CASSSTTPTYEQYF
TRBV6-5,.,TRBJ2-5,.,TGTGCCAGCAGTTCACAGGAGACCCAGTACTTC,CASSSQETQYF
TRBV6-1,TRBD2,TRBJ2-2,.,TGTGCCAGCAGTGACGGGGGGGGCAAGAACACCGGGGAGCTGTTTTTT,CASSDGGGKNTGELFF
TRBV2,.,TRBJ1-5,few,TGTGCCAGCAGTGAAGCGAACGGGTACAATCAGCCCCAGCATTTT,CASSEANGYNQPQHF
TRBV28,.,TRBJ1-2,once,TGTGCCAGCAGTCCAAGGCTGGGGAGAGTGGGCGGCTACACCTTC,CASSPRLGRVGGYTF
TRBV19,TRBD2,TRBJ2-1,.,TGTGCCAGTAGTATAGGGTGGATAGCGGGAGACAATGAGCAGTTCTTC,CASSIGWIAGDNEQFF
TRBV30,.,TRBJ1-6,.,TGTGCCTGGAGCGAGCCATGGGGCAAAAATTCACCCCTCCACTTT,CAWSEPWGKNSPLHF
TRBV10-3,TRBD1,TRBJ1-1,.,TGTGCCATCCTTGACCGGACAGGGGTAGCTCGAACTTTCTTT,CAILDRTGVARTFF
TRBV11-2,.,TRBJ1-1,.,TGTGCCAGCAGCTTAGTAGAGCTGAACACTGAAGCTTTCTTT,CASSLVELNTEAFF
TRBV7-3,TRBD2,TRBJ2-3,few,TGTGCCAGCAGCCAAGGACGGGGGGGGGACACAGATACGCAGTATTTT,CASSQGRGGDTDTQYF
TRBV6-5,TRBD2,TRBJ2-2,.,TGTGCCAGCAGTTACGACGGGGGGACGGGCGGGGAGCTGTTTTTT,CASSYDGGTGGELFF
TRBV6-5,.,TRBJ2-3,.,TGTGCCACCAAAAGGGGGTCTAGCACAGATACGCAGTATTTT,CATKRGSSTDTQYF
TRBV4-1,.,TRBJ1-6,few,TGCGCCAGCAGCCAACTAACCGATTATAATTCACCCCTCCACTTT,CASSQLTDYNSPLHF
TRBV19,.,TRBJ1-6,.,TGTGCCAGTAGTCCCCGTGGAGGGGAAGGTTCACCCCTCCACTTT,CASSPRGGEGSPLHF